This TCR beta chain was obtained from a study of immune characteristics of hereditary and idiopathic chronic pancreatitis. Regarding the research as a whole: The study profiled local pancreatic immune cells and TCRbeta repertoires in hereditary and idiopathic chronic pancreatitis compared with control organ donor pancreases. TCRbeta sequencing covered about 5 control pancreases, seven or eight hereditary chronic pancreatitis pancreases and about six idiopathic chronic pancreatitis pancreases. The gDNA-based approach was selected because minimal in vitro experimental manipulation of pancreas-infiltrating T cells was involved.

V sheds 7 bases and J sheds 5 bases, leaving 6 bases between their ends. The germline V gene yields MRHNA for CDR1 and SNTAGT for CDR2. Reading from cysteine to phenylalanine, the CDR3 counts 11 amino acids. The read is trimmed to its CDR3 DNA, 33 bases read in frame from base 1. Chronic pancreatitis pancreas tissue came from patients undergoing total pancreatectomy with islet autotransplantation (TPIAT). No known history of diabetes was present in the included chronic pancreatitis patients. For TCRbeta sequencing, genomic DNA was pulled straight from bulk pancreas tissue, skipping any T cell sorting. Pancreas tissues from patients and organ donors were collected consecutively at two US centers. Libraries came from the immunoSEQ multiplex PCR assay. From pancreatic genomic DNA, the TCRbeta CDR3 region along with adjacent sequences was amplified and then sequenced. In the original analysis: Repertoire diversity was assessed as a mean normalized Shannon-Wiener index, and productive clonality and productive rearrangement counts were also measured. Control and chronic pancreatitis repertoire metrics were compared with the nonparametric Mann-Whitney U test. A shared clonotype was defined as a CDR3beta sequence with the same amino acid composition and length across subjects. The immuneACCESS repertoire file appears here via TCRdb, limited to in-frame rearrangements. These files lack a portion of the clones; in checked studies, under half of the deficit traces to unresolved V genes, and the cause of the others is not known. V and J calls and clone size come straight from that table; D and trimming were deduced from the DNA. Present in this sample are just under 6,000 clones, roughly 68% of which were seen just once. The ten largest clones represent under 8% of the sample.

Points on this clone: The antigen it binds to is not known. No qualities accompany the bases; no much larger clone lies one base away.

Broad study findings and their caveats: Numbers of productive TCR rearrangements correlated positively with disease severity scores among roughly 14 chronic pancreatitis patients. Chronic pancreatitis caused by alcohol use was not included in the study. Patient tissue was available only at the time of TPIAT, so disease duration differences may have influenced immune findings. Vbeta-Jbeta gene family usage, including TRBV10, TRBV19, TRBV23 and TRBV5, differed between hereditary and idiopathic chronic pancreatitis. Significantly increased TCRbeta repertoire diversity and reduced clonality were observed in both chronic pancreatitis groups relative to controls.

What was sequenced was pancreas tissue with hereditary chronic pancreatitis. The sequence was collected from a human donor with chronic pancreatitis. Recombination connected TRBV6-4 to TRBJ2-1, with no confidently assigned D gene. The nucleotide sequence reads TGTGCCAGCATTGGCGACAATGAGCAGTTCTTC. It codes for CASIGDNEQFF.